Shown below are 13 T cell receptor beta chains from a single sample sequenced in a study of cytomegalovirus exposure and HLA in healthy donors. Use of 60 Vbeta and 13 Jbeta primers characterized the PCR. Some clones are missing from TCRdb's copy, which holds only in-frame ones; the method was immunoSEQ multiplex PCR. Of some 160,000 clones in the sample, under 80% were seen once. Material: PBMCs. Source of these receptors: a woman in her thirties in good health and CMV-seronegative.

The chain couples TRBV30 to TRBJ2-7; the match to TRBD2 covers 10 bases. This CDR3 contains 14 residues. Germline V gives CDR1 GTSNPN, CDR2 SVGIG (reference sequence). After removal of 7 bases from V and 2 bases from J, the junction contained 8 bases not matched to a gene. The CDR3 nucleotides are TGTGCCTCCCTGAGCGGGGGGGCAACCTACGAGCAGTACTTC. Its protein product is CASLSGGATYEQYF.

V is TRBV7-3 and J is TRBJ2-2; perhaps TRBD2 as D (6 bases). The CDR3 consists of 17 residues. Deletions cut 0 bases from V and 4 bases from J, with 15 bases between. Germline-derived CDR1 and CDR2 are SGHTA and FQGTGA. In nucleotides, the CDR3 is TGTGCCAGCAGCTTAACGTTAGGAGGGCCGGGCACCGGGGAGCTGTTTTTT. It is translated as CASSLTLGGPGTGELFF.

The chain employs TRBV19 and TRBJ1-1; D is uncertain. CDR1 is LNHDA and CDR2 is SQIVND in the germline V gene (reference sequence). Trimming took 3 bases from V and 1 from J, leaving 12 bases between them. The CDR3 consists of 15 residues. CDR3 loop: CASSIDGASNTEAFF. The CDR3 coding sequence is TGTGCCAGTAGTATCGACGGAGCATCGAACACTGAAGCTTTCTTT.

This rearrangement joins TRBV7-8 to TRBJ2-7; D may be TRBD1 (5 bases). Trimming pared 5 bases from V and 3 bases from J, leaving 14 bases between. The length of the CDR3 is 14 residues. Germline-derived CDR1 and CDR2 are SGHVS and FQNEAQ. This chain's CDR3 is CASSRPGNSYEQYF. The CDR3, as DNA: TGTGCCAGCAGCCGCCCAGGGAATAGCTACGAGCAGTACTTC.

The chain employs TRBV7-9 and TRBJ1-2; D call uncertain. V lost 7 bases, J lost 3 bases, and 6 bases lay in between. This CDR3 spans 11 amino acids. Germline CDR1 SEHNR, CDR2 FQNEAQ (reference sequence). CDR3 DNA sequence: TGTGCCAGCACCTCCTACTATGGCTACACCTTC. Translating it yields CASTSYYGYTF.

The chain combines TRBV6-5 with TRBJ2-1, with 8 bases that match TRBD2. The CDR3 loop spans 15 amino acids. With V trimmed by 5 bases and J by 5 bases, 8 bases remained unmatched. Per the germline V gene, CDR1 is MNHEY and CDR2 is SVGAGI. The CDR3 region is CASSKPGLGDNEQFF. The CDR3 region has the DNA TGTGCCAGCAGTAAACCGGGACTAGGGGACAATGAGCAGTTCTTC.

The rearrangement joins TRBV27 to TRBJ2-3; D unclear. Germline V gene sequence: CDR1 MNHEY, CDR2 SMNVEV (reference sequence). The CDR3 is 13 residues long. Trimming left V 5 bases short and J 1 base short, with 7 bases between. In nucleotides, the CDR3 is TGTGCCAGCAGTCTCCGTCGCACAGATACGCAGTATTTT. Translating it yields CASSLRRTDTQYF.

The chain combines TRBV30 with TRBJ1-3, with a possible D match to TRBD1 (6 bases). There are 15 residues in the CDR3. Deletions cut 0 bases from V and 4 bases from J, with 13 bases between. Germline CDR1 GTSNPN, CDR2 SVGIG (reference sequence). The CDR3 is CAWSVLLGAGNTIYF. CDR3 bases: TGTGCCTGGAGTGTACTTCTGGGGGCCGGAAACACCATATATTTT.

The chain is built from TRBV6-6 and TRBJ2-2, with D unresolved. V was clipped by 2 bases and J by 1 base, with 2 bases between them. The germline CDR1 and CDR2 sequences are MNHNY and SVGAGI (reference sequence). The CDR3 is 13 amino acids. This chain's CDR3 is CASSYLNTGELFF. The CDR3 DNA sequence: TGTGCCAGCAGTTACCTGAACACCGGGGAGCTGTTTTTT.

The sample holds a few counts of this clone. This rearrangement joins TRBV10-3 to TRBJ1-1; tentatively, D is TRBD1 (5 bases). V was pared by 5 bases and J by 0 bases, with 10 bases between. CDR1 is ENHRY and CDR2 is SYGVKD in the germline V gene. There are 14 residues in the CDR3. CDR3 amino acids: CAISSQGLNTEAFF. CDR3 nucleotide sequence: TGTGCCATCAGTTCGCAGGGTCTGAACACTGAAGCTTTCTTT.

This clone came up a few times. The chain recombines TRBV6-6 with TRBJ1-4, with D perhaps TRBD1 (5 bases). With 4 bases removed from V and 8 bases from J, the gap between germline ends came to 11 bases. The CDR3 covers 13 residues. Germline CDR1 reads MNHNY; CDR2 reads SVGAGI (reference sequence). In DNA, the CDR3 is TGTGCCAGCAGTTTTCATACAGGAGAAAAACTGTTTTTT. It encodes CASSFHTGEKLFF.

Only a few counts were recorded for this clone. This sequence joins TRBV2 and TRBJ2-5; 7 bases are shared with TRBD2. Germline loops: CDR1 SNHLY, CDR2 FYNNEI. V lost 4 bases, J lost 4 bases, and 3 bases stayed unmatched. The CDR3 extends over 13 amino acids. The CDR3 DNA follows: TGTGCCAGCAGTGGACTAGCCGGAGAGACCCAGTACTTC. Translation: CASSGLAGETQYF.

V is TRBV30 and J is TRBJ1-2; D gene uncertain. Germline values: CDR1 GTSNPN, CDR2 SVGIG (reference sequence). Trimming shortened V by 0 bases and J by 2 bases, and 7 bases separated the two germline ends. This CDR3 is built from 13 residues. CDR3 sequence: CAWSVNENYGYTF. For the CDR3, the DNA is TGTGCCTGGAGTGTCAACGAGAACTATGGCTACACCTTC.